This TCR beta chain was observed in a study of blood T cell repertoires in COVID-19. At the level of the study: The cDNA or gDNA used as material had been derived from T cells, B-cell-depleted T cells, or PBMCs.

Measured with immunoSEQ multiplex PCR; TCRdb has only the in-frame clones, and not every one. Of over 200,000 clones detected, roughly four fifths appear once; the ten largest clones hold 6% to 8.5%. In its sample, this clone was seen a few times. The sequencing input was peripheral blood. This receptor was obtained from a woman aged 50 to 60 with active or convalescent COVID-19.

For the CDR3, the DNA is TGTGCCCCTTCAGGGGGGAACACTGAAGCTTTCTTT. Translation: CAPSGGNTEAFF. The chain couples TRBV5-6 to TRBJ1-1; 7 nucleotides agree with TRBD1. This CDR3 has 12 residues. The V segment lost 10 bases and the J segment 1 base; nucleotides outside the gene matches: 4. In germline, CDR1 is SGHDT, CDR2 YYEEEE.